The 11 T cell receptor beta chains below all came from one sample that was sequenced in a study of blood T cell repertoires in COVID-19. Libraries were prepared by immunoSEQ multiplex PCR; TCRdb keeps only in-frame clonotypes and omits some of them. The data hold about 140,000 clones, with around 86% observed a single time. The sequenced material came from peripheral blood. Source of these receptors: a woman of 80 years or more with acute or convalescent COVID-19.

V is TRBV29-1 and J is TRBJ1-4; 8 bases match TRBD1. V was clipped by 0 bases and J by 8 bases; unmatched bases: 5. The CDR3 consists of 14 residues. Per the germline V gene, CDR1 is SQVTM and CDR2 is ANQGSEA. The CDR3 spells CSVEDNRGGEKLFF. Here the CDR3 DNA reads TGCAGCGTTGAAGATAACAGGGGGGGAGAAAAACTGTTTTTT.

CDR3 residues: CASSPGQGTDTQYF. In DNA, the CDR3 is TGTGCCAGTAGTCCGGGACAGGGCACAGATACGCAGTATTTT. The genes are TRBV19 and TRBJ2-3, with 8 bases aligning to TRBD1. Trimming removed 5 bases from V and 1 base from J; junction bases left unmatched: 2. The CDR3 has 14 amino acids. Germline V gene lookup returns CDR1 LNHDA and CDR2 SQIVND (reference sequence).

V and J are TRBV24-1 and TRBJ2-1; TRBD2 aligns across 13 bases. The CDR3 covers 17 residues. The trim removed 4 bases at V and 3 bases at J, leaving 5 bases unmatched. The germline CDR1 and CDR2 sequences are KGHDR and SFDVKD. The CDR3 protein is CATSDPGLAGIYNEQFF. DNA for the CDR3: TGTGCCACCAGTGACCCGGGACTAGCGGGGATCTACAATGAGCAGTTCTTC.

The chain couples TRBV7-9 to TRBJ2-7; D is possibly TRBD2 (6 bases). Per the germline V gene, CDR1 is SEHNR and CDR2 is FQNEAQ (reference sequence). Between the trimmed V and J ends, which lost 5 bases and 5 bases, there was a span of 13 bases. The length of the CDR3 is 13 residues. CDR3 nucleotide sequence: TGTGCCAGCAGCAAGTCGGGACTTAACGAGCAGTACTTC. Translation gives CASSKSGLNEQYF.

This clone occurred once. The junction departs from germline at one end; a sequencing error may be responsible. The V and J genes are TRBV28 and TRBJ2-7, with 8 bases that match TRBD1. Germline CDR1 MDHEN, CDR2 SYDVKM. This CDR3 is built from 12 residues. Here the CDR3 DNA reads TGTGCCAGCAGTTCCCTCCCGGGACAGGTTGTCTTC. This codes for CASSSLPGQVVF.

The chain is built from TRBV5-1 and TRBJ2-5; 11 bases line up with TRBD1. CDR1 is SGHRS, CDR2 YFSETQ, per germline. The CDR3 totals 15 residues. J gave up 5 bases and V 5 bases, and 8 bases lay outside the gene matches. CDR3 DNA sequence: TGCGCCAGCAGATACGGACAGGGGGCCAGGGAGACCCAGTACTTC. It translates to CASRYGQGARETQYF.

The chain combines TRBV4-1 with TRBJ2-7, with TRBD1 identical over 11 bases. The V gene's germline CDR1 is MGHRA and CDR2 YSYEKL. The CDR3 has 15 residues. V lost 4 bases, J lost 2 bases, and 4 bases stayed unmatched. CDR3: CASSPGTGGPYEQYF. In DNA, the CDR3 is TGCGCCAGCAGCCCCGGGACAGGGGGACCCTACGAGCAGTACTTC.

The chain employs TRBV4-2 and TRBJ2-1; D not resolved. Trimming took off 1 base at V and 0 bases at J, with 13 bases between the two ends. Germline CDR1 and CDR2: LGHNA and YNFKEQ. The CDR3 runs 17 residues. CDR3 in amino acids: CASSQALTVYSYNEQFF. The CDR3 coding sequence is TGTGCCAGCAGCCAAGCCTTGACTGTATACTCCTACAATGAGCAGTTCTTC.

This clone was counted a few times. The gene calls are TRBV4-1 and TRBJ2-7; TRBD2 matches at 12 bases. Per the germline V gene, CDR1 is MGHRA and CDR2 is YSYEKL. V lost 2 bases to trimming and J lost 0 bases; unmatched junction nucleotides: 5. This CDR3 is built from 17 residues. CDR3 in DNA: TGCGCCAGCAGCCAAATTGGACTAGCGGGACCCTCCTACGAGCAGTACTTC. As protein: CASSQIGLAGPSYEQYF.

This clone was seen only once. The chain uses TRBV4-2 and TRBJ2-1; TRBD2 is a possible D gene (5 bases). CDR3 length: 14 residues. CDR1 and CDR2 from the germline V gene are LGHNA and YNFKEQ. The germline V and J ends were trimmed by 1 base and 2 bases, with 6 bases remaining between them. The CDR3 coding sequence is TGTGCCAGCAGCCAAGCCGGGGCCTACAATGAGCAGTTCTTC. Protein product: CASSQAGAYNEQFF.

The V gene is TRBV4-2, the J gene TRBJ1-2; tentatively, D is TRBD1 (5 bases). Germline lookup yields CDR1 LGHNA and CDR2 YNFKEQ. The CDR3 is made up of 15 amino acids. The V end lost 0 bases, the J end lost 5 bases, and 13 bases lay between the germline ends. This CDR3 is CASSQERGTTYGYTF. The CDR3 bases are TGTGCCAGCAGCCAAGAAAGGGGTACTACATATGGCTACACCTTC.